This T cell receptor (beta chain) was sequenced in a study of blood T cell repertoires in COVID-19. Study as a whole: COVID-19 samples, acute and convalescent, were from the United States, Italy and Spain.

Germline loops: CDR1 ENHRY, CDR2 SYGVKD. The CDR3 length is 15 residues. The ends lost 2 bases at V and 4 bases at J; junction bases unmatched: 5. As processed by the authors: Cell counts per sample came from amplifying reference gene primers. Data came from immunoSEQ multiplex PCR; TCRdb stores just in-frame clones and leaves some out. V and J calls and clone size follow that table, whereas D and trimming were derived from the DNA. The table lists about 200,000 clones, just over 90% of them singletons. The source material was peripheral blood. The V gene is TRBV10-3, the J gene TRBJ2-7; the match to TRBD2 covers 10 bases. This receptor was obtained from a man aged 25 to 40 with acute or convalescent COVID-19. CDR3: CAISEGIAGGYEQYF. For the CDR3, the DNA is TGTGCCATCAGTGAGGGGATAGCGGGAGGTTACGAGCAGTACTTC.